This T cell receptor (beta chain) was sequenced in a study of blood T cell repertoires in COVID-19. For the study at large: Samples of COVID-19 (acute and convalescent) were obtained from the United States, Italy and Spain.

This clone has more than one count but fewer than ten. Original methodology: By means of reference gene primer amplification, nucleated cell counts were estimated. Here immunoSEQ multiplex PCR was the method, and the copy in TCRdb shows in-frame clones only, minus some. V, J and clone size are taken as reported in that table, and D and trimming were inferred from the DNA itself. This sample has 130,000 or so clones, with around four fifths found just once. The CDR3 has 14 residues. The germline V gene encodes CDR1 SGHRS and CDR2 YFSETQ. Trimming cost V 4 bases and J 7 bases; bases outside gene matches: 10.

The sequenced material came from peripheral blood. The sequence came from a human donor in a cohort sampled during active COVID-19. The gene calls are TRBV5-1 and TRBJ1-1; 7 nucleotides match TRBD1. The CDR3 coding sequence is TGCGCCAGCAGCCACGGGGGGGACAGATTTGAAGCTTTCTTT. Residues: CASSHGGDRFEAFF.